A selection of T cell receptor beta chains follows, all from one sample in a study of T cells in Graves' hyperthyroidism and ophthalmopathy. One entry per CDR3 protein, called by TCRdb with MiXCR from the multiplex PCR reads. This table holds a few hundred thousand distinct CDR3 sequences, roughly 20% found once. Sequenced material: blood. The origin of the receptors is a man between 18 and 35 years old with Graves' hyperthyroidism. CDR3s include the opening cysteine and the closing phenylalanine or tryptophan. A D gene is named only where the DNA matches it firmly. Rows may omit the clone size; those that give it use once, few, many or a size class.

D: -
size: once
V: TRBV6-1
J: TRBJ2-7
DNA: TGTGCCAGCAGTGTTGAACCTCACCCCGCCGAGCAGTACTTC
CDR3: CASSVEPHPAEQYF

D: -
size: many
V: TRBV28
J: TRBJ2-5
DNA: TGTGCCAGCAGTTCCCCGGCGCAAGAGACCCAGTACTTC
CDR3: CASSSPAQETQYF

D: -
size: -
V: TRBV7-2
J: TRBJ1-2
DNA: TGTGCCAGCAGCTTAGCTCCTACCGGGGCCCTCTATGGCTACACCTTC
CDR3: CASSLAPTGALYGYTF

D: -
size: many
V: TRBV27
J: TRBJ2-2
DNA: TGTGCCAGCAGTTTAGTGGGGTCGAACGGGGAGCTGTTTTTT
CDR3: CASSLVGSNGELFF

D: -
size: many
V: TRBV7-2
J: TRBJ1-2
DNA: TGTGCCAGCAGCGTTCCGACTTCAGGGATTGGGGACTATGGCTACACCTTC
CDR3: CASSVPTSGIGDYGYTF

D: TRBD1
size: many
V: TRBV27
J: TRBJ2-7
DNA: TGTGCCAGCAAACCGGGACAGGGGTCCTACGAGCAGTACTTC
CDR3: CASKPGQGSYEQYF

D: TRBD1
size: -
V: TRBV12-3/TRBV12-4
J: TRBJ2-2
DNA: TGTGCCAGCAGAGAACCGGGACAGGGGGAGACCGGGGAGCTGTTTTTT
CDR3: CASREPGQGETGELFF

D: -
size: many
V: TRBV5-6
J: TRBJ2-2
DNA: TGTGCCAGCCAACCAGGGATCACCGGGGAGCTGTTTTTT
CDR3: CASQPGITGELFF

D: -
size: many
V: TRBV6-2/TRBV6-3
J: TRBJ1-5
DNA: TGTGCCAGCAGTTACTCGAAGCCGAAAGGGCTAAGCAATCAGCCCCAGCATTTT
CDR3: CASSYSKPKGLSNQPQHF

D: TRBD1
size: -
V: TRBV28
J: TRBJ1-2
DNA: TGTGCCAGCAGGACCTCGGGCAGGGGGAGCTTC
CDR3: CASRTSGRGSF

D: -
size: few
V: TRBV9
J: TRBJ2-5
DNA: TGTGCCAGCAGCGTAGTGGGGACATCACAAGAGACCCAGTACTTC
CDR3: CASSVVGTSQETQYF

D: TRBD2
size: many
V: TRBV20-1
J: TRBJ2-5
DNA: TGCAGTGCTCCATCGGGACTAGCGGGGCATACCGGTGGGACCCAGTACTTC
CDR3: CSAPSGLAGHTGGTQYF

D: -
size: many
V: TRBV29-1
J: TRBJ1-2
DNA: TGCAGCGTTGATGAGGGGGAGCCGGGCTACACCTTC
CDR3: CSVDEGEPGYTF

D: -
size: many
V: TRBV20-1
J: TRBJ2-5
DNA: TGCAGTGCTACTCCCCGACTAGGCAAAGAGACCCAGTACTTC
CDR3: CSATPRLGKETQYF

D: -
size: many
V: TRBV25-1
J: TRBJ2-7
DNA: TGTGCCAGCAGTTATTTGGCATCCTACGAGCAGTACTTC
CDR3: CASSYLASYEQYF

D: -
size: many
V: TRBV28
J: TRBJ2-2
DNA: TGTGCCAGCAGCTTTAACAGGGTGGAGAACACCGGGGAGCTGTTTTTT
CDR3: CASSFNRVENTGELFF

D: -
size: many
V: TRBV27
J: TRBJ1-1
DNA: TGTGCCAGCAGTTTAGATGGGGGTTTGTACACTGAAGCTTTCTTT
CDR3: CASSLDGGLYTEAFF

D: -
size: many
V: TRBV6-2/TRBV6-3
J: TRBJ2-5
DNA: TGTGCCAGCACTACCTACCCGGGGGTTATCCAAGAGACCCAGTACTTC
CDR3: CASTTYPGVIQETQYF

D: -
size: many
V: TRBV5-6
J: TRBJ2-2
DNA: TGTGCCAGCAGCCGGGGCCTCAACACCGGGGAGCTGTTTTTT
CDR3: CASSRGLNTGELFF

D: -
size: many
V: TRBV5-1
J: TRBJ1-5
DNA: TGCGCCAGCAGCTTGGGCACAGGGAGTGGCCAGCCCCAGCATTTT
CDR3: CASSLGTGSGQPQHF

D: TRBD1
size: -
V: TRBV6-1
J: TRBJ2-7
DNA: TGTGCCAGTGCAGTACGACAGGGTCTATCATCCTACGAGCAGTACTTC
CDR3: CASAVRQGLSSYEQYF

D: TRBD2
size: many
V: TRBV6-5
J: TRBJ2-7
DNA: TGTACCAGCAGTTGCGTGGGGACTAGCACCAACGAGCAGTACTTC
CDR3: CTSSCVGTSTNEQYF

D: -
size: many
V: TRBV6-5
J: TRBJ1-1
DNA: TGTGCCAGCAGTTACTCCCTGGGGCTTGAAGCTTTCTTT
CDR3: CASSYSLGLEAFF

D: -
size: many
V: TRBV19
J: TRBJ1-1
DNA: TGTGCCAGTAGTATCGCTACCGGAGGGAACACTGAAGCTTTCTTT
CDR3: CASSIATGGNTEAFF

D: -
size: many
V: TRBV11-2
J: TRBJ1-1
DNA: TGTGCCAGCAGCTCCACTACAGGCGAAGCTTTCTTT
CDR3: CASSSTTGEAFF

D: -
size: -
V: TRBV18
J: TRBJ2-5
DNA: TGTGCCAGCTCACCAAAGGCGGCGAGCGGAGAGACCCAGTACTTC
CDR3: CASSPKAASGETQYF

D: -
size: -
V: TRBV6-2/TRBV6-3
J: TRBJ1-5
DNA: TGTGCCAGCAGTTACTCTGGCCTACAGGGTTTCAACTGGCCCCAGCATTTT
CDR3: CASSYSGLQGFNWPQHF